Presented here are 20 T cell receptor beta chains from one specimen sequenced in a study of T cell responses to AZD1222 COVID-19 vaccine. Some clones are missing from TCRdb's copy, which holds only in-frame ones; the method was immunoSEQ multiplex PCR. Of about 86,000 clones in the sample, more than 75% were seen once. The starting material was peripheral blood, obtained on day 0 of AZD1222 vaccination. Receptor source: an adult in good health.

The chain has TRBV29-1 and TRBJ1-2; perhaps TRBD1 as D (6 bases). Trimming left V 5 bases short and J 8 bases short, with 15 bases between. This CDR3 is built from 12 residues. Germline CDR1 reads SQVTM; CDR2 reads ANQGSEA. This CDR3 is CSVTGPAEGYTF. The DNA for the CDR3 is TGCAGCGTTACAGGGCCCGCGGAGGGCTACACCTTC.

V usage is TRBV18 and J usage is TRBJ2-6; TRBD1 aligns across 7 bases. The CDR3 length is 16 residues. Germline lookup yields CDR1 KGHSH and CDR2 LQKENI. J was trimmed by 2 bases and V by 3 bases; bases with no gene match: 4. This chain's CDR3 is CASSPGQPPGANVLTF. In DNA form, the CDR3 reads TGTGCCAGCTCACCGGGACAGCCCCCTGGGGCCAACGTCCTGACTTTC. Variable domain in full (rest from reference TRBV18 and TRBJ2-6): NAGVMQNPRHLVRRRGQEARLRCSPMKGHSHVYWYRQLPEEGLKFMVYLQKENIIDESGMPKERFSAEFPKEGPSILRIQQVVRGDSAAYFCASSPGQPPGANVLTFGAGSRLTVL.

The chain carries TRBV18 and TRBJ2-1, with a weak D call TRBD1 (5 bases). Germline CDR1 and CDR2: KGHSH and LQKENI. The CDR3 sequence is 15 residues long. V was pared by 3 bases and J by 2 bases, with 11 bases between. Here the CDR3 reads CASSPEGVPYNEQFF. The CDR3 DNA reads as TGTGCCAGCTCACCGGAAGGGGTACCCTACAATGAGCAGTTCTTC.

This rearrangement joins TRBV9 to TRBJ2-1; D is perhaps TRBD2 (6 bases). CDR1 is SGDLS, CDR2 YYNGEE, per germline. Trimming removed 3 bases from V and 8 bases from J, with 18 bases in between. The CDR3 loop spans 15 amino acids. The CDR3 DNA is TGTGCCAGCAGCGCACGGGACTCGTCGAATTATGAGCAGTTCTTC. It yields the protein CASSARDSSNYEQFF.

V is TRBV27 and J is TRBJ1-4; no firm D call. Germline V CDR1 and CDR2: MNHEY, SMNVEV (reference sequence). V gave up 2 bases and J gave up 3 bases, with 7 bases separating them. This CDR3 is 14 amino acids long. CDR3 residues: CASSLQQSNEKLFF. The CDR3 DNA reads as TGTGCCAGCAGTTTACAGCAGTCTAATGAAAAACTGTTTTTT. The whole variable domain, remainder taken from reference TRBV27 and TRBJ1-4, is EAQVTQNPRYLITVTGKKLTVTCSQNMNHEYMSWYRQDPGLGLRQIYYSMNVEVTDKGDVPEGYKVSRKEKRNFPLILESPSPNQTSLYFCASSLQQSNEKLFFGSGTQLSVL.

In nucleotides, the CDR3 is TGTGCCAGCAGCTCGACAGGGGGGCTCGGTCAGCCCCAGCATTTT. As protein: CASSSTGGLGQPQHF. The gene calls are TRBV7-2 and TRBJ1-5, with 9 positions matching TRBD1. V was pared by 4 bases and J by 6 bases, with 7 bases of the junction left unmatched. CDR1 SGHTA and CDR2 FQGNSA come from the germline V gene. This CDR3 spans 15 amino acids.

In nucleotides, the CDR3 is TGTGCCACCAGTGTAGGCTCGGGCGGACCCACAGATACGCAGTATTTT. The encoded protein is CATSVGSGGPTDTQYF. This chain joins TRBV24-1 and TRBJ2-3; no definite D call. This CDR3 has 16 amino acids. V gave up 5 bases and J gave up 2 bases, with 16 bases separating them. From germline, CDR1 is KGHDR and CDR2 SFDVKD.

This clone was counted a single time. The V gene is TRBV5-4, the J gene TRBJ2-1, with 15 bases fitting TRBD2. The CDR3 covers 16 residues. Germline V gene sequence: CDR1 SGHNT, CDR2 YYREEE (reference sequence). V lost 2 bases and J lost 7; bases outside the gene matches: 4. The CDR3 nucleotides read TGTGCCAGCAGCTTCTGGACTAGCGGGAGGGGGAATGAGCAGTTCTTC. Amino acid sequence: CASSFWTSGRGNEQFF. The whole variable domain, filled in from reference TRBV5-4 and TRBJ2-1, reads ETGVTQSPTHLIKTRGQQVTLRCSSQSGHNTVSWYQQALGQGPQFIFQYYREEENGRGNFPPRFSGLQFPNYSSELNVNALELDDSALYLCASSFWTSGRGNEQFFGPGTRLTVL.

The CDR3 protein is CASSYRGPNYGYTF. The CDR3 DNA sequence: TGTGCCAGCAGCTACAGGGGACCCAACTATGGCTACACCTTC. The chain links TRBV5-6 to TRBJ1-2; 7 bases are shared with TRBD1. This CDR3 is built from 14 residues. The germline CDR1 and CDR2 sequences are SGHDT and YYEEEE. V gave up 3 bases and J gave up 2 bases; unmatched junction bases: 4.

In the case of this clone: Being one base from a much bigger clone, this may be a read error. The chain employs TRBV7-2 and TRBJ1-3, with D possibly being TRBD1 (5 bases). The CDR3 runs to 12 residues. The V end lost 4 bases, the J end lost 4 bases, and 5 bases lay between the germline ends. Germline V CDR1 and CDR2: SGHTA, FQGNSA. In DNA form, the CDR3 reads TGTGCCAGCAGCTGGGGGGGAAACACCATATATTTT. Amino acids: CASSWGGNTIYF.

The genes are TRBV5-4 and TRBJ1-1; 8 positions match TRBD1. The CDR3 has 15 amino acids. V lost 2 bases to trimming and J lost 10 bases; unmatched junction nucleotides: 13. CDR1 is SGHNT and CDR2 is YYREEE in the germline V gene (reference sequence). CDR3 region: CASSLTGTGGGGAFF. The DNA for the CDR3 is TGTGCCAGCAGCTTAACCGGGACAGGAGGGGGGGGAGCTTTCTTT.

This clone was recorded once. This chain uses TRBV6-2 or TRBV6-3 with TRBJ2-3, with 8 positions matching TRBD2. From germline, CDR1 is MNHEY and CDR2 SVGEGT. V dropped 2 bases and J dropped 6; count of bases not matched to a gene: 7. CDR3 length: 15 amino acids. CDR3 residues: CASSYIGSGADTQYF. DNA for the CDR3: TGTGCCAGCAGTTACATCGGTAGCGGGGCCGATACGCAGTATTTT.

The table lists this clone with a count of one. The chain has TRBV6-5 and TRBJ1-6; TRBD1 agrees at 10 bases. This CDR3 spans 14 amino acids. Germline CDR1 reads MNHEY; CDR2 reads SVGAGI. Trimming removed 4 bases from V and 8 bases from J; junction bases left unmatched: 2. The CDR3 spells CASSWDRGDSPLHF. The CDR3 DNA follows: TGTGCCAGCAGTTGGGACAGGGGTGATTCACCCCTCCACTTT.

J is TRBJ2-2 and V is TRBV11-2, with 9 bases that match TRBD2. From germline, CDR1 is SGHAT and CDR2 FQNNGV. Losses at the gene ends were 0 bases for V and 5 bases for J; bases not matched to a gene: 7. The CDR3 extends over 17 amino acids. CDR3 amino acids: CASSLDPLAGRTGELFF. The CDR3 region has the DNA TGTGCCAGCAGCTTAGACCCGCTAGCGGGACGGACCGGGGAGCTGTTTTTT.

V and J are TRBV9 and TRBJ1-2; D might be TRBD1 (6 bases). The V and J ends lost 0 bases and 7 bases respectively, with 16 bases between them. The CDR3 has 15 amino acids. The germline gives CDR1 SGDLS, CDR2 YYNGEE. CDR3 loop: CASSVEGGQRVGYTF. The CDR3 DNA follows: TGTGCCAGCAGCGTAGAGGGGGGTCAACGGGTTGGCTACACCTTC.

This clone was detected a few times. This sequence joins TRBV6-6 and TRBJ1-4; D is undetermined. V was cut by 6 bases and J by 0 bases, with 11 bases left in between. The CDR3 has 15 amino acids. Germline CDR1 MNHNY, CDR2 SVGAGI (reference sequence). The CDR3 loop reads CASRAETATNEKLFF. Here the CDR3 DNA reads TGTGCCAGCAGGGCCGAGACTGCAACTAATGAAAAACTGTTTTTT.

This rearrangement joins TRBV10-1 to TRBJ2-5, with 7 bases aligning to TRBD2. The V segment lost 4 bases and the J segment 1 base; nucleotides outside the gene matches: 0. The CDR3 consists of 13 residues. Germline CDR1 WNHNN, CDR2 SYGVQD (reference sequence). The CDR3 spells CASSAGGQETQYF. For the CDR3, the DNA is TGCGCCAGCAGTGCGGGAGGCCAAGAGACCCAGTACTTC.

This clone appeared a few times. The V and J genes are TRBV7-2 and TRBJ2-2; no definite D call. This CDR3 is built from 13 residues. V gave up 5 bases and J gave up 6 bases, with 10 bases separating them. Germline V lookup: CDR1 SGHTA, CDR2 FQGNSA. CDR3: CASSAGWAGELFF. As DNA, the CDR3 is TGTGCCAGCAGCGCCGGATGGGCCGGGGAGCTGTTTTTT.

In DNA, the CDR3 is TGTGCCAGCAGCTCAGGACAGGGGAACGAGCAGTACTTC. It translates to CASSSGQGNEQYF. V is TRBV11-2 and J is TRBJ2-7, with TRBD1 identical over 9 bases. This CDR3 spans 13 amino acids. Trimming removed 4 bases from V and 5 bases from J; junction bases left unmatched: 3. Per germline, CDR1 SGHAT and CDR2 FQNNGV. Full variable domain (missing parts from reference TRBV11-2 and TRBJ2-7): EAGVAQSPRYKIIEKRQSVAFWCNPISGHATLYWYQQILGQGPKLLIQFQNNGVVDDSQLPKDRFSAERLKGVDSTLKIQPAKLEDSAVYLCASSSGQGNEQYFGPGTRLTVT.

This rearrangement joins TRBV7-8 to TRBJ1-3; no definite D call. This CDR3 is 15 amino acids long. V was shortened by 2 bases and J by 0 bases, with 8 bases between the two germline ends. The V gene's germline CDR1 is SGHVS and CDR2 FQNEAQ. CDR3 sequence reads: CASSLSTFSGNTIYF. DNA for the CDR3: TGTGCCAGCAGCTTAAGTACATTCTCTGGAAACACCATATATTTT.